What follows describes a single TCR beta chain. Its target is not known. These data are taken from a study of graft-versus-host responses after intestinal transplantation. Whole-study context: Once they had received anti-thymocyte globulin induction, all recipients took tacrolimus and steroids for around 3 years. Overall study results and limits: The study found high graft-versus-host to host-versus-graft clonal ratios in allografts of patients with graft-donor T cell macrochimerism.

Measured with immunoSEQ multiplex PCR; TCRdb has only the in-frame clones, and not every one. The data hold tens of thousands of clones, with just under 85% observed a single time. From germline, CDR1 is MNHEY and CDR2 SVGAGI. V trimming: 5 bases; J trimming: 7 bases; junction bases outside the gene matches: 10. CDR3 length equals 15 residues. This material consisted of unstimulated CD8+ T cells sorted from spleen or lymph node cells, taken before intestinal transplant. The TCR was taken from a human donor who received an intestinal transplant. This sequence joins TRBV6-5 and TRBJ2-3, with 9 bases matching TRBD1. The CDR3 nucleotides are TGTGCCAGCAGTACCCTGGGACAGGGAGGGAATACGCAGTATTTT. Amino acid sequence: CASSTLGQGGNTQYF.